Reported below is one T cell receptor beta chain. Its antigen is as yet unknown. The sample belongs to a study of chemoradiotherapy in HPV16-positive cancers. Study-wide context: Functional T-cell assays on a couple of HPV16-positive patients' cells defined candidate HPV-specific clones and common TCR motifs.

V lost 2 bases and J 7 bases, leaving 8 bases between the germline ends. This CDR3 region has 13 residues. CDR1 and CDR2 from the germline V gene are KGHSH and LQKENI. Samples were taken several times over chemoradiotherapy. The method was immunoSEQ multiplex PCR; TCRdb's version includes in-frame clones alone and lacks a portion of them. The sample lists approximately 58,000 clones, around 90% seen once, with less than 3.5% in the top ten. Study-level points and caveats: The functional HPV-specific definition rests on just a couple of HPV16-positive patients. During treatment, candidate HPV-specific clones and E7-related motifs expanded in tumor.

The starting material was blood, obtained from a patient who underwent chemoradiotherapy. The rearrangement joins TRBV18 to TRBJ1-4; D is perhaps TRBD1 (5 bases). The TCR comes from a human donor with HPV-associated anogenital cancer. The CDR3 DNA is TGTGCCAGCTCACCAGGGACGGGTGAAAAACTGTTTTTT. It codes for CASSPGTGEKLFF.